This T cell receptor beta chain was documented in a study of T cell responses to AZD1222 COVID-19 vaccine. Study-level background: The study pooled second doses at about 4 or about 12 weeks.

Libraries were prepared by immunoSEQ multiplex PCR; TCRdb keeps only in-frame clonotypes and omits some of them. The repertoire holds approximately 150,000 clones, with roughly nine tenths as singletons. V dropped 0 bases and J dropped 5 bases, with 14 bases sitting between them. Germline CDR1 is LGHNT and CDR2 is FRNRAP. The CDR3 extends over 15 amino acids. Regarding the study as a whole: Among those given AZD1222, only 6 or 7 were seropositive at baseline. Possibly, clonal diversity was underestimated; donors were largely white British and included more females. CD4 TCRs associated with vaccination spanned spike, dominating at 160-218 and 743-854.

To note about this clone: Its antigen is as yet unknown.

The J gene is TRBJ2-7, the V gene TRBV12-5; D is perhaps TRBD2 (5 bases). Sequencing used peripheral blood, obtained on day 0 of AZD1222 vaccination. This clonotype was sampled from an adult in good health. CDR3 sequence (DNA): TGTGCTAGTGGTTTGGTACGATGGTGGAGGAACGAGCAGTACTTC. Its protein product is CASGLVRWWRNEQYF. Using reference TRBV12-5 and TRBJ2-7 for the parts outside the CDR3, the full variable domain is DARVTQTPRHKVTEMGQEVTMRCQPILGHNTVFWYRQTMMQGLELLAYFRNRAPLDDSGMPKDRFSAEMPDATLATLKIQPSEPRDSAVYFCASGLVRWWRNEQYFGPGTRLTVT.